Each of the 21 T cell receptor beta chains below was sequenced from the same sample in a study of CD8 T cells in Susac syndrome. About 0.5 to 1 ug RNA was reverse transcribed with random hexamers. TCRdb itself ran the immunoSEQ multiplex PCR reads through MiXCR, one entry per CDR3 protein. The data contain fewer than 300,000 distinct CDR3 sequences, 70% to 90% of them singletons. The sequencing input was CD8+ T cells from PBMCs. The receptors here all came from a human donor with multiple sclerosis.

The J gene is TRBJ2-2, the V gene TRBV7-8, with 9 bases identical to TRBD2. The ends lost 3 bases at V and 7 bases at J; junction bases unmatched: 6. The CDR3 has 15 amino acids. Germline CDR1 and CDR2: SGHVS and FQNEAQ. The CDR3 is CASSFAGGPVGELFF. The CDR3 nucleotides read TGTGCCAGCAGCTTCGCGGGAGGGCCAGTCGGGGAGCTGTTTTTT.

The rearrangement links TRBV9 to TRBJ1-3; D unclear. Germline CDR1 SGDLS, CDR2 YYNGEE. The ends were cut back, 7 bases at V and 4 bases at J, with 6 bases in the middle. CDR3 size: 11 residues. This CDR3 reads CASQSGNTIYF. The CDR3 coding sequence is TGTGCCAGCCAGTCAGGAAACACCATATATTTT.

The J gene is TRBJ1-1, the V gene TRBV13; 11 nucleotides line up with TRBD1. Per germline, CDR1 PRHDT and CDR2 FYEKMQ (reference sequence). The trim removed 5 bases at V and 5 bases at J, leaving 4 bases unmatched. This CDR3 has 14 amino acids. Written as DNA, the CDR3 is TGTGCCAGCAGCCAGGGACAGGGGGTAACTGAAGCTTTCTTT. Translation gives CASSQGQGVTEAFF. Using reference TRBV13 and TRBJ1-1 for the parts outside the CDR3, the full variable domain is AAGVIQSPRHLIKEKRETATLKCYPIPRHDTVYWYQQGPGQDPQFLISFYEKMQSDKGSIPDRFSAQQFSDYHSELNMSSLELGDSALYFCASSQGQGVTEAFFGQGTRLTVV.

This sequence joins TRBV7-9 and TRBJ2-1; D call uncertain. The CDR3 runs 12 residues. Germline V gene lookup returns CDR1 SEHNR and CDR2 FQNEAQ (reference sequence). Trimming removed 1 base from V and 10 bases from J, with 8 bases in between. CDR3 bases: TGTGCCAGCAGCTTAGGCCCGAGGGAGCAGTTCTTC. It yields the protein CASSLGPREQFF.

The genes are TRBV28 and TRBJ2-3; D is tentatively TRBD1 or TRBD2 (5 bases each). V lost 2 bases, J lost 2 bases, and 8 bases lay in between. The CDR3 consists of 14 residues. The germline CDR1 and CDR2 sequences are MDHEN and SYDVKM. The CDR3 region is CASSLTGTTDTQYF. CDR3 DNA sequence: TGTGCCAGCAGTTTAACGGGGACCACAGATACGCAGTATTTT.

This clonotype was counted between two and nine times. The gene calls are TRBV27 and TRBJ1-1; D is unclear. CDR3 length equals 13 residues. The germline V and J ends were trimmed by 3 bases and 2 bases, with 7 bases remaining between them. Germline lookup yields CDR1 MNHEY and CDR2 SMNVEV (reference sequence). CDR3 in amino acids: CASSFGPNTEAFF. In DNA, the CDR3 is TGTGCCAGCAGTTTTGGCCCCAACACTGAAGCTTTCTTT.

The CDR3 nucleotides read TGCGCCAGCCGGGGACAGAAGAAGGATACGCAGTATTTT. Amino acid sequence: CASRGQKKDTQYF. V usage is TRBV5-1 and J usage is TRBJ2-3; 7 bases agree with TRBD1. Per the germline V gene, CDR1 is SGHRS and CDR2 is YFSETQ. V shed 7 bases, J shed 6 bases, and the junction held 8 bases outside the gene matches. CDR3 length equals 13 residues.

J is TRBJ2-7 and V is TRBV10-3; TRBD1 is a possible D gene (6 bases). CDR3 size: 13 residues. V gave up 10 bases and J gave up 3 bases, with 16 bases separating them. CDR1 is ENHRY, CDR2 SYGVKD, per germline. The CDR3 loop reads CANNDRPGYEQYF. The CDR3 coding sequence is TGTGCCAATAACGACAGGCCGGGCTACGAGCAGTACTTC.

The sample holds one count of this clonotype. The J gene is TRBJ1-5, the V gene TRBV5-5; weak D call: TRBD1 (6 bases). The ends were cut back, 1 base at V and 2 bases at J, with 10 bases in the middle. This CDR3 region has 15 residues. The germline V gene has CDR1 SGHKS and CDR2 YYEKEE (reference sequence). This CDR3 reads CASSLFPGGNQPQHF. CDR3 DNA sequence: TGTGCCAGCAGCTTGTTTCCAGGGGGCAATCAGCCCCAGCATTTT.

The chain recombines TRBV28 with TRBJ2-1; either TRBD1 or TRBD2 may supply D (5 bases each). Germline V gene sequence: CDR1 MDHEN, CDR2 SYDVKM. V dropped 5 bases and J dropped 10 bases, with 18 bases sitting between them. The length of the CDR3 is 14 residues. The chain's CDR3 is CASSMSWGSEEQFF. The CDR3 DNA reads TGTGCCAGCAGTATGTCTTGGGGGTCGGAGGAGCAGTTCTTC.

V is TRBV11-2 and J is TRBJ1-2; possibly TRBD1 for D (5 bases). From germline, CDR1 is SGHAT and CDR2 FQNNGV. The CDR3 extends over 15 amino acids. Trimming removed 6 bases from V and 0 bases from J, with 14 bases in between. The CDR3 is CASSYGTGANYGYTF. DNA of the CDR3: TGTGCCAGCAGTTACGGGACGGGAGCTAACTATGGCTACACCTTC.

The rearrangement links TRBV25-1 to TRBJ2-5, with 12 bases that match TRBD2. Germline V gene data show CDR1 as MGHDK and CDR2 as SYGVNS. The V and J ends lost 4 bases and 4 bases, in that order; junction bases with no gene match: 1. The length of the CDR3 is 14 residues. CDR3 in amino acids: CASSGGLAGETQYF. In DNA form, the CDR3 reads TGTGCCAGCAGTGGGGGACTAGCGGGAGAGACCCAGTACTTC. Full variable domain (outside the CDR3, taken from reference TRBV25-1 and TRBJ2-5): EADIYQTPRYLVIGTGKKITLECSQTMGHDKMYWYQQDPGMELHLIHYSYGVNSTEKGDLSSESTVSRIRTEHFPLTLESARPSHTSQYLCASSGGLAGETQYFGPGTRLLVL.

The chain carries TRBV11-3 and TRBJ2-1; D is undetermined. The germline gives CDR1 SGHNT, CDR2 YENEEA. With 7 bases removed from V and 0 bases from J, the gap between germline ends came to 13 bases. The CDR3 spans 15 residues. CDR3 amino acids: CASTRILSSYNEQFF. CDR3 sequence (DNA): TGTGCCAGCACCCGGATCCTAAGCTCCTACAATGAGCAGTTCTTC.

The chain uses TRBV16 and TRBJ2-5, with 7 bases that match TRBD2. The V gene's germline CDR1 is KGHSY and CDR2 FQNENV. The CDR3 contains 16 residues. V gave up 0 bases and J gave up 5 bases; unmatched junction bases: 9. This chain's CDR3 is CASSQSPSGEGETQYF. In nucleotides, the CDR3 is TGTGCCAGCAGCCAATCACCTAGCGGTGAAGGGGAGACCCAGTACTTC.

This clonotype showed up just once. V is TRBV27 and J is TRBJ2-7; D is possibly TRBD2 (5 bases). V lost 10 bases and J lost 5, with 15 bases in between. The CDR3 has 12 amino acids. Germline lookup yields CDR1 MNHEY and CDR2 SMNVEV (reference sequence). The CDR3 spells CATGIYLNEQYF. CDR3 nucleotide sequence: TGTGCCACCGGGATCTACCTCAACGAGCAGTACTTC.

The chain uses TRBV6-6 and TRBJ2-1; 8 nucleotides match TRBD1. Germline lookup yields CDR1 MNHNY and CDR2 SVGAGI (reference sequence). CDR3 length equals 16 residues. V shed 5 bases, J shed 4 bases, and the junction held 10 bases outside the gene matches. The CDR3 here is CASSPLTGQGYNEQFF. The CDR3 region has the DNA TGTGCCAGCAGTCCCCTAACCGGACAGGGTTACAATGAGCAGTTCTTC.

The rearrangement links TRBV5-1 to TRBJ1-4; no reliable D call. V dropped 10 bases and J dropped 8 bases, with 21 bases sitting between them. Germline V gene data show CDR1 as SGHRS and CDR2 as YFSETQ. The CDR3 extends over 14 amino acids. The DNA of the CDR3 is TGCGCCTCGTCACACCTCGGGGTGGAGGAAAAACTGTTTTTT. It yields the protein CASSHLGVEEKLFF.

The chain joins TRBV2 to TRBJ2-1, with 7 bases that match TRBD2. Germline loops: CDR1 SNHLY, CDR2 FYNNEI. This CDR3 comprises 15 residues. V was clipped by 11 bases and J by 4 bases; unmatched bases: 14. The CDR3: CAPRREGGQYNEQFF. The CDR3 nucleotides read TGTGCCCCACGCAGGGAGGGAGGGCAGTACAATGAGCAGTTCTTC. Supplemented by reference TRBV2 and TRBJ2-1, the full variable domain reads EPEVTQTPSHQVTQMGQEVILRCVPISNHLYFYWYRQILGQKVEFLVSFYNNEISEKSEIFDDQFSVERPDGSNFTLKIRSTKLEDSAMYFCAPRREGGQYNEQFFGPGTRLTVL.

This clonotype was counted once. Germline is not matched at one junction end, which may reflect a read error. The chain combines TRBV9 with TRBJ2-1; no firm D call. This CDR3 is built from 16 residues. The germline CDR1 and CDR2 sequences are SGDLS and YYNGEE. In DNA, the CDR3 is TGTGCCAGCAGCGTAGAAGCAGACGTAAGGTACAATGAGCAGCTCTTC. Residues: CASSVEADVRYNEQLF.

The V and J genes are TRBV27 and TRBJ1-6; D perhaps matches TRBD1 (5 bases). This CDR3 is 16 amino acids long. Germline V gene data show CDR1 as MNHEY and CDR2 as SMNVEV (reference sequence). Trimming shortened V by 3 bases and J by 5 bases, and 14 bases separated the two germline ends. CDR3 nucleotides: TGTGCCAGCAGTTTGGGGGGACGAGCTAATAATTCACCCCTCCACTTT. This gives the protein CASSLGGRANNSPLHF.

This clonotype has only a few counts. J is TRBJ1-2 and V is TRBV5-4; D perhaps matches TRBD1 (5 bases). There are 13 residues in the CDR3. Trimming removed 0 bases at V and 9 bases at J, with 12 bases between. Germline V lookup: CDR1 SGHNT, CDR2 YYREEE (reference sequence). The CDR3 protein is CASSLEGLPRYTF. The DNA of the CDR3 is TGTGCCAGCAGCTTGGAGGGACTTCCTCGCTACACCTTC.